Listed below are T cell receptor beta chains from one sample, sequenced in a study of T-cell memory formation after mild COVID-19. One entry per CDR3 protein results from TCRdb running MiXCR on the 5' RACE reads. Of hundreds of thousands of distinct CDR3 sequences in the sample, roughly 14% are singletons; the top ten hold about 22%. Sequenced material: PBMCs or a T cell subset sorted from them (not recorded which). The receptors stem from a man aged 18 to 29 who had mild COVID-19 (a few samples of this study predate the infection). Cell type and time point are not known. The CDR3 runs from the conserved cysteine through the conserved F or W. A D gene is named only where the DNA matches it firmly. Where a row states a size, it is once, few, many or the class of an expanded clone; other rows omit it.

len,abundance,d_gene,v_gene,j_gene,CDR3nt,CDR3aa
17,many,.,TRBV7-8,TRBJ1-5,TGTGCCAGCAGCAAGGTGGAGGGGACTTATAGCAATCAGCCCCAGCATTTT,CASSKVEGTYSNQPQHF
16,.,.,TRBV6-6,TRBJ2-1,TGTGCCAGCAGGCCTGTTATGACAGACCTCCGCAATGAGCAGTTCTTC,CASRPVMTDLRNEQFF
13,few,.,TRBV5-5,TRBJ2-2,TGTGCCAGCAGCATCCTGGGGGCCGGGGAGCTGTTTTTT,CASSILGAGELFF
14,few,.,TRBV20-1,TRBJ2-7,TGCAGTGCTAGAGATCCCGGGGGCCACGTCGAGCAGTACTTC,CSARDPGGHVEQYF
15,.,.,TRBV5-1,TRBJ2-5,TGCGCCAGCAGCCTAAGGACGGGATTCCAAGAGACCCAGTACTTC,CASSLRTGFQETQYF
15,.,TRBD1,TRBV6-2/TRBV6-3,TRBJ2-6,TGTGCCAGCAGGGGGACAGTCTCTGGGGCCAACGTCCTGACTTTC,CASRGTVSGANVLTF
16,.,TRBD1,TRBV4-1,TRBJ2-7,TGCGCCAGCAGCCAAGAGGGGGACAGGGGGCGGTACGAGCAGTACTTC,CASSQEGDRGRYEQYF
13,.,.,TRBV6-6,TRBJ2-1,TGTGCCAGCAGTTCGGTTAATTCCAATGAGCAGTTCTTC,CASSSVNSNEQFF
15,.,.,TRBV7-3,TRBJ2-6,TGTGCCAGCAGCACAGGGAACTCTGGGGCCAACGTCCTGACTTTC,CASSTGNSGANVLTF
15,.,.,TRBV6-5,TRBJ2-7,TGTGCCAGCAGTTACGATGGGCAGCCTTCCTACGAGCAGTACTTC,CASSYDGQPSYEQYF
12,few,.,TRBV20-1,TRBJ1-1,TGCAGTGCTAGAGATGTGGTCCCTGAAGCTTTCTTT,CSARDVVPEAFF
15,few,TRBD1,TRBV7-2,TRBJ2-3,TGTGCCAGCAGCCGACAGGGAACTCTCACAGATACGCAGTATTTT,CASSRQGTLTDTQYF
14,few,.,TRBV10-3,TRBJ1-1,TGTGCCATCAGTGAACCGATCCTTCAACCTGAAGCTTTCTTT,CAISEPILQPEAFF
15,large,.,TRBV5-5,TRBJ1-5,TGTGCCAGCAGCTTATACCGGGACTCCCCCAGGCCCCAGCATTTT,CASSLYRDSPRPQHF
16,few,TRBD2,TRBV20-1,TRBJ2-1,TGCAGTCATTTCTCTTACCGGCTAGCGGAATACAATGAGCAGTTCTTC,CSHFSYRLAEYNEQFF
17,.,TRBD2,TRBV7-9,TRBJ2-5,TGTGCCAGCAGCTTAGGAATCGGCCTAGCGGGGGTGGAGACCCAGTACTTC,CASSLGIGLAGVETQYF
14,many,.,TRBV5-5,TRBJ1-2,TGTGCCAGCAGCTTCGATTGGCAGGGAAACGGCTACACCTTC,CASSFDWQGNGYTF
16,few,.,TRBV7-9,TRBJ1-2,TGTGCCAGCAGCCCGCCCACGGGGGGGCGCTCATTATTCGACACCTTC,CASSPPTGGRSLFDTF
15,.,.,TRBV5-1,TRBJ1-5,TGCGCCAGCAGCTTGGAGGGTAGGGGAAATCAGCCCCAGCATTTT,CASSLEGRGNQPQHF
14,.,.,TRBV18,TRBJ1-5,TGTGCCAGCTCAACGGTACTGGGCAATCAGCCCCAGCATTTT,CASSTVLGNQPQHF
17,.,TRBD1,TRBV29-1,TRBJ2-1,TGCAGCGTTGAAGACTTCGGGACAGGGAACCTTTACAATGAGCAGTTCTTC,CSVEDFGTGNLYNEQFF
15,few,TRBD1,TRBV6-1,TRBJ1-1,TGTGCCAGCAGGGGGGGGTGGACAGGGACCACTGAAGCTTTCTTT,CASRGGWTGTTEAFF
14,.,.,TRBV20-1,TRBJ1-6,TGCAGTGCTAGGAGTTCTGGGGCAAATTCACCCCTCCACTTT,CSARSSGANSPLHF
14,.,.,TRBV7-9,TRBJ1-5,TGTGCCAGCAGCCACATACAATTAGGTCAGCCCCAGCATTTT,CASSHIQLGQPQHF
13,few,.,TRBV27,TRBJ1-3,TGTGCCAGCAGTTTATCGGGCGGGAACACCATATATTTT,CASSLSGGNTIYF
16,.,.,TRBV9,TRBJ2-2,TGTGCCAGCAGCGTAGCCCCAGGGGGGCCCGGGGGGGAGCTGTTTTTT,CASSVAPGGPGGELFF
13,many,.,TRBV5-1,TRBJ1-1,TGCGCCAGCAGCCAAGGAGAGAACACTGAAGCTTTCTTT,CASSQGENTEAFF
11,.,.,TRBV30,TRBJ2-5,TGTGCCTGTGGACCCGGGGAGACCCAGTACTTC,CACGPGETQYF
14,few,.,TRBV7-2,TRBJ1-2,TGTGCCAGCAGCTTGCCAGTCCCCAACTATGGCTACACCTTC,CASSLPVPNYGYTF
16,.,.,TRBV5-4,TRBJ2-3,TGTGCCAGCAGCTTCCCAGCGGCATCTAGCACAGATACGCAGTATTTT,CASSFPAASSTDTQYF
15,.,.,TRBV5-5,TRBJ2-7,TGTGCCAGCGACCGGGGGCGGTGGGAGGACTACGAGCAGTACTTC,CASDRGRWEDYEQYF
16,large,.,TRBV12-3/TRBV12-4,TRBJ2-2,TGTGCCAGCACACACCTTCGGAACATCAACACCGGGGAGCTGTTTTTT,CASTHLRNINTGELFF
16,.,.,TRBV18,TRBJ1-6,TGTGCCAGCTCAGAAATATCACAGCCCTATAATTCACCCCTCCACTTT,CASSEISQPYNSPLHF
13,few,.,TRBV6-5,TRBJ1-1,TGTGCCAGCAGTTACAAGGCGAACACTGAAGCTTTCTTT,CASSYKANTEAFF
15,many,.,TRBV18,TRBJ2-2,TGTGCCAGCTCACCACGACTAGAGAACACCGGGGAGCTGTTTTTT,CASSPRLENTGELFF
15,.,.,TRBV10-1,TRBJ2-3,TGCGCCAGCAGTGACGGACGGGGGGCTTCAGATACGCAGTATTTT,CASSDGRGASDTQYF
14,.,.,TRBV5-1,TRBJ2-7,TGCGCCAGCAGCTTGGGGCAGGGGTTCCACGAGCAGTACTTC,CASSLGQGFHEQYF
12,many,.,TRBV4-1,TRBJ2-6,TGCGCCAGCAGTCCTGGGGCCAACGTCCTGACTTTC,CASSPGANVLTF
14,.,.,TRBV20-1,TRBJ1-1,TGCAGTGCTAGAGCCTGGGGGGATCGCACTGAAGCTTTCTTT,CSARAWGDRTEAFF
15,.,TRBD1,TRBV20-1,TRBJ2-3,TGCAGTGCAAACAACAGGGGGATGTCCGCGGATACGCAGTATTTT,CSANNRGMSADTQYF
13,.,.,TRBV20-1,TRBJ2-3,TGCAGTGCTATTAGAGCCCCGACAGATACGCAGTATTTT,CSAIRAPTDTQYF
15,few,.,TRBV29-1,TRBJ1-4,TGCAGCGCCAAGGGTGAGCAGGCTTTTGGTGAAAAACTGTTTTTT,CSAKGEQAFGEKLFF